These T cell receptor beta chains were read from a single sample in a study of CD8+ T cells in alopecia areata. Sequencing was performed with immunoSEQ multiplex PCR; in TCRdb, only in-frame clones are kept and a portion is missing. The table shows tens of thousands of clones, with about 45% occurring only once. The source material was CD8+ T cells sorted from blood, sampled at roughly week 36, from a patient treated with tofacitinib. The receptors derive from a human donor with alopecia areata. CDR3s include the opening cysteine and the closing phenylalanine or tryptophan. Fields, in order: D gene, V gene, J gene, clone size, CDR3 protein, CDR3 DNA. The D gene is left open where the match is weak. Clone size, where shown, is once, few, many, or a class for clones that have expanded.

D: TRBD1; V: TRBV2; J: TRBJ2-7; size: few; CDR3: CASIRAGGDEQYF; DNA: TGTGCCAGCATTCGTGCAGGGGGCGACGAGCAGTACTTC
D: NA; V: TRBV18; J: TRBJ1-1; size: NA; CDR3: CASSPRQGTEAFF; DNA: TGTGCCAGCTCTCCCCGGCAGGGAACTGAAGCTTTCTTT
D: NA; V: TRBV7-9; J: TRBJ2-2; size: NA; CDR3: CASSSPEGLGELFF; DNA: TGTGCCAGCAGCTCGCCAGAAGGGTTGGGGGAGCTGTTTTTT
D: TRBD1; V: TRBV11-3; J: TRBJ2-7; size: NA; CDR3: CASSAPGQGHEQYF; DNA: TGTGCCAGCAGCGCACCGGGACAGGGCCACGAGCAGTACTTC
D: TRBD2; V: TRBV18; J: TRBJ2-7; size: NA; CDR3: CASSPPIREGYEQYF; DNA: TGTGCCAGCTCACCACCCATCCGGGAGGGCTACGAGCAGTACTTC
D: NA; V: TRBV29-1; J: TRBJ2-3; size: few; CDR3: CSVVDRVTDTQYF; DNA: TGCAGCGTTGTGGACAGAGTTACAGATACGCAGTATTTT
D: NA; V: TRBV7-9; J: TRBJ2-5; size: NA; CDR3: CASSLIWQGRETQYF; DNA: TGTGCCAGCAGCTTAATATGGCAGGGGCGAGAGACCCAGTACTTC
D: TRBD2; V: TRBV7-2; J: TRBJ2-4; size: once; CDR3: CASQARREDKNIQYF; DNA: TGTGCCAGCCAAGCGAGACGGGAGGACAAAAACATTCAGTACTTC
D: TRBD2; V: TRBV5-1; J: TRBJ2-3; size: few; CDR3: CASSLETGLARTDTQYF; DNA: TGCGCCAGCAGCTTGGAGACTGGACTAGCGCGCACAGATACGCAGTATTTT
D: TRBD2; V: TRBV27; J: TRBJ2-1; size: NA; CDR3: CASSLGLAGVYNEQFF; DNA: TGTGCCAGCAGTCTGGGACTAGCGGGAGTGTACAATGAGCAGTTCTTC
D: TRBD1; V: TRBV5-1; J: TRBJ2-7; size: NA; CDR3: CASSLGQGLSYEQYF; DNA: TGCGCCAGCAGCCTTGGACAGGGTCTCTCCTACGAGCAGTACTTC
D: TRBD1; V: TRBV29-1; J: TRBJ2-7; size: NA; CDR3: CSVRDRGAYEQYF; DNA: TGCAGCGTTCGAGACAGGGGGGCCTACGAGCAGTACTTC
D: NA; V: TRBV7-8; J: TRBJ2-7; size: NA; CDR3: CASSAPYEQYF; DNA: TGTGCCAGCAGCGCACCCTACGAGCAGTACTTC
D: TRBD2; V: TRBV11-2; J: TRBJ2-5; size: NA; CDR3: CASSAYRDYGETQYF; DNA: TGTGCCAGCAGCGCCTATCGGGACTATGGAGAGACCCAGTACTTC
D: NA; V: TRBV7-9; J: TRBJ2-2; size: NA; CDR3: CASSLGTGELFF; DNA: TGTGCCAGCAGCCTGGGTACCGGGGAGCTGTTTTTT
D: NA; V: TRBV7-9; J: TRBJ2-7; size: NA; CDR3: CASSLNTKAEQYF; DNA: TGTGCCAGCAGCCTCAATACCAAGGCCGAGCAGTACTTC
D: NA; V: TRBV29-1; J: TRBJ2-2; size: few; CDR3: CSVVQSAAGELFF; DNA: TGCAGCGTTGTCCAATCGGCTGCCGGGGAGCTGTTTTTT
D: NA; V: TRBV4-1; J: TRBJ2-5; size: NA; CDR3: CASSQEWQGQETQYF; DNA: TGCGCCAGCAGCCAAGAGTGGCAGGGGCAAGAGACCCAGTACTTC
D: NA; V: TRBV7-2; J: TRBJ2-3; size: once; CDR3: CASSPPPITDTQYF; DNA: TGTGCCAGCAGCCCCCCCCCGATTACGGATACGCAGTATTTT